The 5 T cell receptor beta chains given below trace back to one sample, sequenced in a study of T cell repertoires in cytomegalovirus infection (dated by TCRdb to about 2019). TCRdb names Illumina HiSeq 1500 as the instrument used. TCRdb redid the processing of the public reads, applying fastp at Q25 and MiXCR, and retained in-frame beta chains. Every CDR3 protein is listed once, alongside the most common genes and DNA of its rows. For this sample the table gives 750,000 to 900,000 distinct CDR3 sequences, of which just under 30% were detected only once. The ten largest clones represent about 12% of the sample. No antigen has been assigned to these receptors. The treatment or condition label on this specimen signifies: in vitro stimulation with specific CMV peptide epitopes to enrich CMV-specific T cells. The specimen comprised cultured CD8+ T cells from PBMCs, sampled from culture after CMV antigen stimulation. The receptors derive from a human donor in good health (CMV status not recorded). Some clones in this sample may be carry-over from other donors' samples.

CDR3 sequence (DNA): TGTGCCAGCAGCGCCTACCAGGGGGCCAGCACAGATACGCAGTATTTT. This gives the protein CASSAYQGASTDTQYF. The rearrangement uses TRBV7-6 and TRBJ2-3, with 8 positions matching TRBD1. CDR1 is SGHVS, CDR2 FNYEAQ, per germline. V was pared by 5 bases and J by 0 bases, with 7 bases of the junction left unmatched. This CDR3 spans 16 amino acids.

The chain recombines TRBV20-1 with TRBJ2-1, with 7 bases identical to TRBD1. Trimming took 7 bases from V and 5 from J; bases not matched to a gene: 8. Germline assignment: CDR1 DFQATT and CDR2 SNEGSKA (reference sequence). The CDR3 consists of 13 residues. The CDR3 coding sequence is TGCAGTGGTGGGACAGCCTGGGACAATGAGCAGTTCTTC. It codes for CSGGTAWDNEQFF.

This clonotype was picked up a small number of times. The rearrangement joins TRBV23-1 to TRBJ2-7, with D unresolved. TRBV23-1 is designated an ORF whose function remains uncertain. The CDR3 is made up of 14 amino acids. The germline V and J ends were trimmed by 0 bases and 0 bases, with 6 bases remaining between them. CDR3 loop: CASSQSLYSYEQYF. Written as DNA, the CDR3 is TGCGCCAGCAGTCAATCTCTATACTCCTACGAGCAGTACTTC.

The gene calls are TRBV25-1 and TRBJ2-2, with 12 nucleotides matching TRBD2. Germline CDR1 reads MGHDK; CDR2 reads SYGVNS. The CDR3 totals 18 residues. After removal of 4 bases from V and 0 bases from J, the junction contained 6 bases not matched to a gene. The CDR3 region has the DNA TGTGCCAGCAGTGGGACTAGCGGGGACAACGCGAACACCGGGGAGCTGTTTTTT. Its protein is CASSGTSGDNANTGELFF.

The rearrangement links TRBV4-1 to TRBJ1-2; a weak D match, TRBD1 (5 bases). Germline V gene sequence: CDR1 MGHRA, CDR2 YSYEKL. V gave up 1 base and J gave up 8 bases, with 14 bases separating them. The CDR3 is made up of 14 amino acids. CDR3 sequence: CASSQAKGVSGYTF. CDR3 nucleotides: TGCGCCAGCAGCCAAGCCAAAGGGGTAAGCGGCTACACCTTC.